The 28 T cell receptor beta chains listed next were all sequenced from one sample in a study of cytomegalovirus exposure and HLA in healthy donors. The primer mix had 60 Vbeta and 13 Jbeta primers. TCRdb keeps only in-frame clones here, not all; method: immunoSEQ multiplex PCR. The table shows roughly 140,000 clones, with about 74% occurring only once. The sequenced sample consisted of PBMCs. The source is a woman aged 45-65 years in good health and CMV-seronegative.

This clone was counted once. The chain couples TRBV6-5 to TRBJ1-2, with D hard to call. Germline loops: CDR1 MNHEY, CDR2 SVGAGI. The V end was cut by 9 bases, the J end by 6 bases, with 20 bases between. The CDR3 is made up of 14 amino acids. CDR3 bases: TGTGCCAGTCACGATCGCGGGGTTACTGATGGCTACACCTTC. This sequence encodes CASHDRGVTDGYTF.

The chain uses TRBV7-3 and TRBJ2-2, with a tentative D call TRBD2 (7 bases). The CDR3 runs 16 residues. V gave up 5 bases and J gave up 4 bases, with 17 bases separating them. The V gene's germline CDR1 is SGHTA and CDR2 FQGTGA. The CDR3 here is CASSPQEGGPTGELFF. The CDR3 DNA reads as TGTGCCAGCAGCCCGCAGGAGGGGGGGCCCACCGGGGAGCTGTTTTTT.

The rearrangement joins TRBV27 to TRBJ2-3; the D gene is possibly TRBD2 (6 bases). Germline V gene sequence: CDR1 MNHEY, CDR2 SMNVEV (reference sequence). The V and J ends lost 1 base and 3 bases respectively, with 8 bases between them. The CDR3 runs 14 residues. The CDR3 DNA reads TGTGCCAGCAGTTTATATGGGACTACAGATACGCAGTATTTT. This translates into CASSLYGTTDTQYF.

This rearrangement joins TRBV19 to TRBJ1-3; 8 nucleotides line up with TRBD1. The CDR3 consists of 15 residues. The V gene's germline CDR1 is LNHDA and CDR2 SQIVND (reference sequence). Trimming at V came to 0 bases and at J to 4 bases, leaving 2 bases not matched to a gene. CDR3 in amino acids: CASSIEGQEGNTIYF. CDR3 coding DNA: TGTGCCAGTAGTATAGAGGGACAGGAGGGAAACACCATATATTTT.

This chain joins TRBV27 and TRBJ1-4; 9 nucleotides match TRBD1. The CDR3 runs 15 residues. The V segment lost 2 bases and the J segment 6 bases; nucleotides outside the gene matches: 4. Germline V gene data show CDR1 as MNHEY and CDR2 as SMNVEV (reference sequence). The CDR3 sequence is CASSLAGTGYEKLFF. In DNA form, the CDR3 reads TGTGCCAGCAGTTTAGCCGGGACAGGGTATGAAAAACTGTTTTTT. The whole variable domain, remainder taken from reference TRBV27 and TRBJ1-4, is EAQVTQNPRYLITVTGKKLTVTCSQNMNHEYMSWYRQDPGLGLRQIYYSMNVEVTDKGDVPEGYKVSRKEKRNFPLILESPSPNQTSLYFCASSLAGTGYEKLFFGSGTQLSVL.

In this sample, this clone turned up a few times. The rearrangement uses TRBV4-2 and TRBJ2-2, with 10 bases that match TRBD2. The CDR3 is 15 residues long. Germline trimming cut 4 bases from V and 5 bases from J; bases unmatched to any gene: 4. Per germline, CDR1 LGHNA and CDR2 YNFKEQ. As DNA, the CDR3 is TGTGCCAGCAGCCTAGCGGGGGGTCGAACCGGGGAGCTGTTTTTT. As protein: CASSLAGGRTGELFF.

The gene calls are TRBV9 and TRBJ2-7, with D unresolved. The CDR3 sequence is 15 residues long. CDR1 is SGDLS and CDR2 is YYNGEE in the germline V gene. The V gene lost 0 bases and the J gene lost 0 bases, with 10 bases spanning the gap. In nucleotides, the CDR3 is TGTGCCAGCAGCGTAGACGGGTGGAGCTCCTACGAGCAGTACTTC. Amino acids: CASSVDGWSSYEQYF.

In its sample, this clone was seen a few times. The chain joins TRBV5-6 to TRBJ1-1; no reliable D call. V was trimmed by 2 bases and J by 4 bases, leaving 12 bases between them. The CDR3 runs to 14 residues. The germline CDR1 and CDR2 sequences are SGHDT and YYEEEE. The CDR3 DNA reads TGTGCCAGCAGCTTTCGCGGTGGCGGCACTGAAGCTTTCTTT. Amino acids: CASSFRGGGTEAFF.

J is TRBJ2-1 and V is TRBV7-9; D is perhaps TRBD2 (5 bases). V dropped 5 bases and J dropped 7 bases, with 12 bases sitting between them. Germline CDR1 is SEHNR and CDR2 is FQNEAQ (reference sequence). The CDR3 covers 13 residues. CDR3 nucleotides: TGTGCCAGCAGCGAACTAGGAGTAAATGAGCAGTTCTTC. Residues: CASSELGVNEQFF.

This chain links TRBV5-6 with TRBJ2-1, with 8 bases aligning to TRBD1. Germline trimming cut 3 bases from V and 3 bases from J; bases unmatched to any gene: 5. CDR1 is SGHDT and CDR2 is YYEEEE in the germline V gene. This CDR3 contains 15 residues. The CDR3 coding sequence is TGTGCCAGCAGCTGGGGGACAGGTCACTACAATGAGCAGTTCTTC. Its protein is CASSWGTGHYNEQFF.

V usage is TRBV6-5 and J usage is TRBJ1-1; D ambiguous. CDR1 and CDR2 from the germline V gene are MNHEY and SVGAGI. The germline V and J ends were trimmed by 0 bases and 8 bases, with 7 bases remaining between them. The CDR3 loop spans 12 amino acids. The CDR3 DNA reads as TGTGCCAGCAGTTACTCTGGGCAGGAAGCTTTCTTT. Encoded protein: CASSYSGQEAFF.

This chain connects TRBV25-1 to TRBJ2-5; 8 positions agree with TRBD2. Losses at the gene ends were 9 bases for V and 3 bases for J; bases not matched to a gene: 12. The CDR3 extends over 15 amino acids. Germline-derived CDR1 and CDR2 are MGHDK and SYGVNS. The CDR3 DNA is TGTGCCAGAAGGTCGCGGGGGGCTTTGGAAGAGACCCAGTACTTC. Protein sequence: CARRSRGALEETQYF.

This clone was counted only a few times. The chain has TRBV7-9 and TRBJ1-1, with unresolved D. CDR3 length: 15 residues. V was clipped by 1 base and J by 4 bases, with 13 bases between them. The germline gives CDR1 SEHNR, CDR2 FQNEAQ (reference sequence). Written as DNA, the CDR3 is TGTGCCAGCAGCTTAGGGGTAATCGGCGGCACTGAAGCTTTCTTT. This encodes CASSLGVIGGTEAFF. Full variable domain (remainder filled in from reference TRBV7-9 and TRBJ1-1): DTGVSQNPRHKITKRGQNVTFRCDPISEHNRLYWYRQTLGQGPEFLTYFQNEAQLEKSRLLSDRFSAERPKGSFSTLEIQRTEQGDSAMYLCASSLGVIGGTEAFFGQGTRLTVV.

The genes are TRBV29-1 and TRBJ1-3; possible D gene TRBD1, 5 bases. The germline gives CDR1 SQVTM, CDR2 ANQGSEA. The CDR3 has 12 amino acids. Trimming cost V 6 bases and J 2 bases, with 8 bases left between them. CDR3 coding DNA: TGCAGCGTACAGGTTCCTGGAAACACCATATATTTT. As protein: CSVQVPGNTIYF.

This clone has only a few counts. The chain couples TRBV9 to TRBJ2-3; 11 positions match TRBD2. Trimming at V came to 0 bases and at J to 2 bases, leaving 5 bases not matched to a gene. The CDR3 spans 17 residues. Germline CDR1 and CDR2: SGDLS and YYNGEE. This CDR3 reads CASSVAASGGPTDTQYF. CDR3 nucleotides: TGTGCCAGCAGCGTAGCGGCTAGCGGGGGGCCCACAGATACGCAGTATTTT.

This clone was detected only a few times. The chain joins TRBV21-1 to TRBJ2-3; the table's D call, TRBD2, has no DNA check behind it. TRBV21-1 is classified as a pseudogene. The length of the CDR3 is 16 residues. The CDR3 protein is CASILTWSGITDTQYF. CDR3 nucleotide sequence: TGTGCCAGCATTCTGACGTGGAGCGGCATCACAGATACGCAGTATTTT.

DNA for the CDR3: TGTGCCAGCAGCTCTAATACAGGGACGAACACTGAAGCTTTCTTT. It specifies CASSSNTGTNTEAFF. The chain uses TRBV5-4 and TRBJ1-1, with D tentatively TRBD1 (6 bases). V was trimmed by 3 bases and J by 1 base, leaving 13 bases between them. The CDR3 spans 15 residues. Germline CDR1 reads SGHNT; CDR2 reads YYREEE (reference sequence).

The chain links TRBV6-1 to TRBJ2-3; D is perhaps TRBD2 (6 bases). Trimming removed 5 bases from V and 3 bases from J, with 12 bases in between. CDR3 size: 14 residues. Per germline, CDR1 MNHNS and CDR2 SASEGT. CDR3 sequence: CASSPGLVTDTQYF. The CDR3 coding sequence is TGTGCCAGCAGTCCGGGACTGGTAACAGATACGCAGTATTTT.

The chain links TRBV29-1 to TRBJ2-1; 12 nucleotides match TRBD2. Germline loops: CDR1 SQVTM, CDR2 ANQGSEA. V was clipped by 7 bases and J by 7 bases; unmatched bases: 8. The CDR3 totals 14 residues. The CDR3 sequence: CSGILAGGGNEQFF. The CDR3 DNA reads TGCAGCGGAATACTAGCGGGGGGAGGGAATGAGCAGTTCTTC.

The chain links TRBV19 to TRBJ2-5; TRBD2 is a possible D gene (6 bases). This CDR3 contains 16 residues. From germline, CDR1 is LNHDA and CDR2 SQIVND (reference sequence). V lost 6 bases and J 5 bases, leaving 22 bases between the germline ends. This chain's CDR3 is CASSPGGGQVGETQYF. For the CDR3, the DNA is TGTGCCAGTAGCCCCGGGGGTGGCCAGGTTGGGGAGACCCAGTACTTC.

The rearrangement links TRBV28 to TRBJ1-6; a possible D gene is TRBD1 (6 bases). CDR1 is MDHEN, CDR2 SYDVKM, per germline. The CDR3 has 16 amino acids. Trimming took off 6 bases at V and 9 bases at J, with 21 bases between the two ends. CDR3 region: CASSNPTGHEGSPLHF. The CDR3 DNA is TGTGCCAGCAGCAACCCGACAGGTCATGAAGGTTCACCCCTCCACTTT.

CDR3 protein: CASSLGQGSTDTQYF. The CDR3 DNA sequence: TGTGCCAGCAGCTTAGGACAGGGAAGCACAGATACGCAGTATTTT. The chain couples TRBV11-3 to TRBJ2-3, with TRBD1 matching 7 bases. CDR1 SGHNT and CDR2 YENEEA come from the germline V gene. After removal of 1 base from V and 0 bases from J, the junction contained 1 base not matched to a gene. This CDR3 is 15 amino acids long. Looking up the rest from reference TRBV11-3 and TRBJ2-3 gives the full variable domain: EAGVVQSPRYKIIEKKQPVAFWCNPISGHNTLYWYLQNLGQGPELLIRYENEEAVDDSQLPKDRFSAERLKGVDSTLKIQPAELGDSAVYLCASSLGQGSTDTQYFGPGTRLTVL.

This clone showed up just a few times. The sample contains more than one DNA sequence encoding this CDR3. The genes are TRBV5-1 and TRBJ2-3; 9 nucleotides match TRBD1. CDR1 and CDR2 from the germline V gene are SGHRS and YFSETQ. The junction had 4 bases not matched to a gene; V was cut back by 2 bases and J by 3 bases. The CDR3 is 15 amino acids. The CDR3 bases are TGCGCCAGCAGCTTAAACAGGGGGCGAACAGATACGCAGTATTTT. It codes for CASSLNRGRTDTQYF.

The chain couples TRBV6-4 to TRBJ2-6; possible D gene TRBD1, 5 bases. V shed 8 bases and J shed 0 bases, with 8 bases lying between them. Germline CDR1 MRHNA, CDR2 SNTAGT. The CDR3 has 14 residues. The CDR3 nucleotides are TGTGCCAGCTCGACAGACTCTGGGGCCAACGTCCTGACTTTC. Residues: CASSTDSGANVLTF.

This clone was seen just once. The V gene is TRBV19, the J gene TRBJ1-6; 10 positions match TRBD1. Trimming took 6 bases from V and 3 from J; bases not matched to a gene: 2. CDR1 is LNHDA and CDR2 is SQIVND in the germline V gene (reference sequence). The CDR3 runs 15 residues. In nucleotides, the CDR3 is TGTGCCAGTAGGGGGACAGGGGTCTATAATTCACCCCTCCACTTT. Translation: CASRGTGVYNSPLHF.

This chain links TRBV30 with TRBJ2-1, with D perhaps matching TRBD2 (5 bases). CDR1 is GTSNPN, CDR2 SVGIG, per germline (reference sequence). This CDR3 spans 13 amino acids. V dropped 1 base and J dropped 7 bases, with 11 bases sitting between them. The CDR3 DNA reads as TGTGCCTGGAGTGGCAGGCCGGGGAATGAGCAGTTCTTC. Its protein product is CAWSGRPGNEQFF.

The chain uses TRBV28 and TRBJ2-7, with TRBD1 as a possible D gene (5 bases). V was clipped by 4 bases and J by 8 bases, with 24 bases between them. Looked up from germline, CDR1 is MDHEN and CDR2 is SYDVKM. The CDR3 totals 16 residues. CDR3 protein: CASSSNTLGAISKQYF. CDR3 DNA sequence: TGTGCCAGCAGTTCCAACACGTTAGGGGCTATTTCGAAGCAGTACTTC.

The chain carries TRBV4-1 and TRBJ1-1; D is undetermined. The CDR3 is 14 amino acids. Germline CDR1 and CDR2: MGHRA and YSYEKL. V dropped 5 bases and J dropped 1 base, with 11 bases sitting between them. Here the CDR3 reads CASSDERANTEAFF. The CDR3 DNA reads TGCGCCAGCAGCGATGAGAGGGCGAACACTGAAGCTTTCTTT.